The 22 T cell receptor beta chains below were found in one sample sequenced in a study of blood T cell repertoires in COVID-19. Generated by immunoSEQ multiplex PCR, the TCRdb table keeps only in-frame clones and is missing some. The sample shows about 190,000 clones, just under 90% of them seen only once. The sequenced sample consisted of peripheral blood. These receptors originate from a woman between 18 and 29 years old who had recovered from COVID-19.

This clone was picked up one time. The chain uses TRBV2 and TRBJ1-1; TRBD1 agrees at 10 bases. Trimming cost V 2 bases and J 5 bases; bases outside gene matches: 2. The germline CDR1 and CDR2 sequences are SNHLY and FYNNEI. This CDR3 contains 14 residues. CDR3: CASSERQGATEAFF. Written as DNA, the CDR3 is TGTGCCAGCAGTGAAAGACAGGGGGCTACTGAAGCTTTCTTT.

This chain uses TRBV6-5 with TRBJ1-4, with D perhaps TRBD1 (6 bases). CDR3 length: 15 residues. CDR1 MNHEY and CDR2 SVGAGI come from the germline V gene. V lost 0 bases and J lost 7, with 12 bases in between. The CDR3 nucleotides read TGTGCCAGCAGTTACTCGTGGGGGCAGGGTGAAAAACTGTTTTTT. Translated, it gives CASSYSWGQGEKLFF.

The V gene is TRBV11-2, the J gene TRBJ2-1; D gene unclear. This CDR3 has 11 amino acids. V was shortened by 2 bases and J by 10 bases, with 6 bases between the two germline ends. Per germline, CDR1 SGHAT and CDR2 FQNNGV. CDR3 DNA: TGTGCCAGCAGCTTAATCGGGGAGCAGTTCTTC. It encodes CASSLIGEQFF.

V is TRBV6-2 or TRBV6-3 and J is TRBJ2-4; 8 bases agree with TRBD2. V trimming: 6 bases; J trimming: 6 bases; junction bases outside the gene matches: 10. The CDR3 sequence is 15 residues long. In germline, CDR1 is MNHEY, CDR2 SVGEGT. In DNA form, the CDR3 reads TGTGCCAGCAGCCAGCCAGGGACTAGAGGAAACATTCAGTACTTC. Translation: CASSQPGTRGNIQYF.

J is TRBJ2-7 and V is TRBV9; 10 positions agree with TRBD1. The V and J ends lost 4 bases and 5 bases, in that order; junction bases with no gene match: 6. This CDR3 has 14 residues. Germline CDR1 reads SGDLS; CDR2 reads YYNGEE. As DNA, the CDR3 is TGTGCCAGCAGCCTGGGACAGGGGAGGGACGAGCAGTACTTC. Translating gives CASSLGQGRDEQYF.

The chain carries TRBV11-2 and TRBJ1-2; perhaps TRBD1 as D (5 bases). Trimming cost V 0 bases and J 8 bases, with 13 bases left between them. The CDR3 spans 14 residues. Germline V gives CDR1 SGHAT, CDR2 FQNNGV. CDR3 in amino acids: CASSLESGFEGYTF. CDR3 DNA sequence: TGTGCCAGCAGCTTAGAATCAGGGTTCGAGGGCTACACCTTC.

The chain links TRBV5-6 to TRBJ1-1; D uncertain. CDR1 and CDR2 (germline): SGHDT, YYEEEE. V gave up 0 bases and J gave up 1 base, with 4 bases separating them. The CDR3 is 13 residues long. The CDR3: CASSLGRNTEAFF. The CDR3 region has the DNA TGTGCCAGCAGCTTGGGCAGGAACACTGAAGCTTTCTTT.

A note on this clone: Other DNA sequences within the sample encode an identical CDR3. This rearrangement joins TRBV7-3 to TRBJ1-5; 8 bases line up with TRBD1. CDR3 length equals 13 residues. The ends lost 5 bases at V and 4 bases at J; junction bases unmatched: 1. Germline V gives CDR1 SGHTA, CDR2 FQGTGA. The CDR3 spells CASSQGANQPQHF. The CDR3 DNA sequence: TGTGCCAGCAGCCAGGGGGCAAATCAGCCCCAGCATTTT.

The gene calls are TRBV6-5 and TRBJ1-2; 10 positions agree with TRBD1. V lost 4 bases and J lost 3; bases outside the gene matches: 8. The germline CDR1 and CDR2 sequences are MNHEY and SVGAGI. The CDR3 totals 16 residues. Here the CDR3 reads CASSSSRQGADYGYTF. The DNA for the CDR3 is TGTGCCAGCAGTTCATCACGACAGGGGGCCGACTATGGCTACACCTTC.

J is TRBJ1-2 and V is TRBV7-9; 9 nucleotides align to TRBD1. This CDR3 spans 14 amino acids. V was pared by 4 bases and J by 3 bases, with 3 bases of the junction left unmatched. Germline CDR1 SEHNR, CDR2 FQNEAQ (reference sequence). The CDR3 region has the DNA TGTGCCAGCAGCTCGGGACAGGGACACTATGGCTACACCTTC. Its translation is CASSSGQGHYGYTF. The whole variable domain, filled in from reference TRBV7-9 and TRBJ1-2, reads DTGVSQNPRHKITKRGQNVTFRCDPISEHNRLYWYRQTLGQGPEFLTYFQNEAQLEKSRLLSDRFSAERPKGSFSTLEIQRTEQGDSAMYLCASSSGQGHYGYTFGSGTRLTVV.

V gene TRBV9 combines with J gene TRBJ2-4; TRBD2 matches 10 bases. Germline V gene sequence: CDR1 SGDLS, CDR2 YYNGEE. The CDR3 contains 16 residues. Trimming took 3 bases from V and 3 from J; bases not matched to a gene: 6. The CDR3, as DNA: TGTGCCAGCAGCGAGGGACTAGCGACAGACAAAAACATTCAGTACTTC. This sequence encodes CASSEGLATDKNIQYF. The variable domain in full, with the rest retrieved from reference TRBV9 and TRBJ2-4, is DSGVTQTPKHLITATGQRVTLRCSPRSGDLSVYWYQQSLDQGLQFLIQYYNGEERAKGNILERFSAQQFPDLHSELNLSSLELGDSALYFCASSEGLATDKNIQYFGAGTRLSVL.

V usage is TRBV4-3 and J usage is TRBJ1-3; no definite D call. V shed 1 base and J shed 0 bases, with 16 bases lying between them. Germline-derived CDR1 and CDR2 are LGHNA and YSLEER. The CDR3 totals 18 residues. The chain's CDR3 is CASSQARGLGHSGNTIYF. The CDR3, as DNA: TGCGCCAGCAGCCAAGCCAGAGGCTTAGGTCACTCTGGAAACACCATATATTTT.

This clone was found once. This chain joins TRBV9 and TRBJ1-1, with 8 positions matching TRBD1. There are 14 residues in the CDR3. CDR1 SGDLS and CDR2 YYNGEE come from the germline V gene. The junction had 8 bases not matched to a gene; V was cut back by 5 bases and J by 5 bases. CDR3 DNA: TGTGCCAGCAGGAAACAGGGGGAGGAAACTGAAGCTTTCTTT. Translating it yields CASRKQGEETEAFF.

The chain joins TRBV3-1 (or the pseudogene TRBV3-2) to TRBJ1-1; unclear D gene. Germline loops: CDR1 LGHDT, CDR2 YNNKEL (reference sequence). The CDR3 runs 13 residues. Trimming removed 2 bases at V and 1 base at J, with 5 bases between. CDR3 protein: CASSQTENTEAFF. In nucleotides, the CDR3 is TGTGCCAGCAGCCAAACAGAGAACACTGAAGCTTTCTTT.

This clone was observed once. The rearrangement joins TRBV27 to TRBJ1-1; D remains unclear. The V end lost 7 bases, the J end lost 1 base, and 7 bases lay between the germline ends. This CDR3 spans 12 amino acids. Germline V gives CDR1 MNHEY, CDR2 SMNVEV (reference sequence). This chain's CDR3 is CASKSGNTEAFF. CDR3 DNA: TGTGCCAGCAAGAGCGGGAACACTGAAGCTTTCTTT.

Only one count was recorded for this clone. Here the CDR3 DNA reads TGTGCCAGCAGGCCCCCTTGGCCCATGAACACTGAAGCTTTCTTT. It yields the protein CASRPPWPMNTEAFF. The chain joins TRBV6-5 to TRBJ1-1; no clear D gene. V was clipped by 6 bases and J by 0 bases, with 14 bases between them. The CDR3 consists of 15 residues. Germline V gene lookup returns CDR1 MNHEY and CDR2 SVGAGI.

This clone was counted a single time. The chain recombines TRBV6-2 or TRBV6-3 with TRBJ1-6, with unresolved D. Trimming removed 4 bases at V and 13 bases at J, with 8 bases between. Germline V gene data show CDR1 as MNHEY and CDR2 as SVGEGT. This CDR3 contains 11 residues. The CDR3 DNA reads as TGTGCCAGCAGTTCCAGTAGCCCCCTCCACTTT. Amino acid sequence: CASSSSSPLHF.

The genes are TRBV7-6 and TRBJ2-6, with 8 positions matching TRBD1. V lost 5 bases, J lost 2 bases, and 2 bases stayed unmatched. Germline V gene sequence: CDR1 SGHVS, CDR2 FNYEAQ. The CDR3 contains 15 residues. CDR3 region: CASSEDRAGANVLTF. In nucleotides, the CDR3 is TGTGCCAGCAGCGAGGACAGGGCTGGGGCCAACGTCCTGACTTTC. Supplemented by reference TRBV7-6 and TRBJ2-6, the full variable domain reads GAGVSQSPRYKVTKRGQDVALRCDPISGHVSLYWYRQALGQGPEFLTYFNYEAQQDKSGLPNDRFSAERPEGSISTLTIQRTEQRDSAMYRCASSEDRAGANVLTFGAGSRLTVL.

This clone was found once. The rearrangement links TRBV5-4 to TRBJ2-1; D gene unclear. Germline values: CDR1 SGHNT, CDR2 YYREEE (reference sequence). This CDR3 comprises 13 residues. V dropped 4 bases and J dropped 4 bases, with 9 bases sitting between them. The CDR3 sequence is CASSPAEYNEQFF. In DNA, the CDR3 is TGTGCCAGCAGCCCGGCGGAGTACAATGAGCAGTTCTTC.

This clone was counted only a few times. The CDR3 coding sequence is TGTGCCAGCAGTACGGACTATCGAACCCAGCATTTT. The encoded protein is CASSTDYRTQHF. This rearrangement joins TRBV6-2 or TRBV6-3 to TRBJ1-5; D ambiguous. The germline V gene has CDR1 MNHEY and CDR2 SVGEGT. Deletions cut 5 bases from V and 11 bases from J, with 13 bases between. CDR3 length equals 12 residues.

This clone occurred a few times. At the DNA level, this CDR3 is encoded by other sequences in the same sample as well. The chain carries TRBV27 and TRBJ1-5, with D hard to call. The CDR3 loop spans 14 amino acids. Germline CDR1 is MNHEY and CDR2 is SMNVEV (reference sequence). V was pared by 6 bases and J by 2 bases, with 11 bases between. This chain's CDR3 is CASRPGVGNQPQHF. The CDR3 region has the DNA TGTGCCAGCAGGCCCGGGGTTGGCAATCAGCCCCAGCATTTT.

The chain links TRBV6-5 to TRBJ2-2; a weak D match, TRBD2 (5 bases). Germline loops: CDR1 MNHEY, CDR2 SVGAGI. V was clipped by 2 bases and J by 2 bases, with 9 bases between them. This CDR3 spans 15 amino acids. The DNA for the CDR3 is TGTGCCAGCAGTTACGGCTCGGGAAACACCGGGGAGCTGTTTTTT. Protein product: CASSYGSGNTGELFF.